One sample yielded the 11 T cell receptor beta chains listed below, sequenced in a study of cytomegalovirus exposure and HLA in healthy donors. Primers for the PCR totalled 60 Vbeta and 13 Jbeta. The method was immunoSEQ multiplex PCR; TCRdb's version includes in-frame clones alone and lacks a portion of them. This table lists around 190,000 clones. The specimen was PBMCs. The receptors derive from a woman younger than 45 in good health and CMV-seropositive.

The V and J genes are TRBV19 and TRBJ2-2, with 11 bases lining up with TRBD1. The V segment lost 3 bases and the J segment 3 bases; nucleotides outside the gene matches: 3. The CDR3 is made up of 16 amino acids. The germline gives CDR1 LNHDA, CDR2 SQIVND (reference sequence). The CDR3 DNA is TGTGCCAGTAGTATTAGGGACAGGGGGGACACCGGGGAGCTGTTTTTT. The encoded protein is CASSIRDRGDTGELFF.

The chain uses TRBV6-6 and TRBJ2-5; D is possibly TRBD1 (6 bases). Germline V gene sequence: CDR1 MNHNY, CDR2 SVGAGI (reference sequence). The CDR3 runs 13 residues. V was pared by 6 bases and J by 5 bases, with 13 bases between. The CDR3 loop reads CASRPTGLETQYF. The CDR3 region has the DNA TGTGCCAGCAGACCGACAGGTTTGGAGACCCAGTACTTC.

J is TRBJ1-2 and V is TRBV2; 8 bases map to TRBD1. Germline trimming cut 4 bases from V and 8 bases from J; bases unmatched to any gene: 3. This CDR3 spans 12 amino acids. Germline loops: CDR1 SNHLY, CDR2 FYNNEI. In DNA form, the CDR3 reads TGTGCCAGCAGTGGGACAGGGCCCGGCTACACCTTC. This codes for CASSGTGPGYTF.

V is TRBV5-1 and J is TRBJ2-5, with D possibly TRBD2 on 6 matching bases. The CDR3 has 15 amino acids. V dropped 4 bases and J dropped 3 bases, with 16 bases sitting between them. Germline CDR1 is SGHRS and CDR2 is YFSETQ. The CDR3 nucleotides are TGCGCCAGCAGCCTACCCCGGGGGAACGAAGAGACCCAGTACTTC. It yields the protein CASSLPRGNEETQYF.

The J gene is TRBJ1-1, the V gene TRBV6-6; tentative D call: TRBD1 (5 bases). The germline gives CDR1 MNHNY, CDR2 SVGAGI (reference sequence). V was pared by 1 base and J by 0 bases, with 12 bases between. The CDR3 has 16 residues. The CDR3 nucleotides are TGTGCCAGCAGTTACTTCAGGGCCCCCCTGAACACTGAAGCTTTCTTT. Translated, it gives CASSYFRAPLNTEAFF.

CDR3 residues: CSGKNTGELFF. As DNA, the CDR3 is TGCAGCGGTAAGAACACCGGGGAGCTGTTTTTT. This rearrangement joins TRBV29-1 to TRBJ2-2; D gene unclear. V lost 7 bases to trimming and J lost 1 base, with 4 bases between them. The CDR3 loop spans 11 amino acids. Germline-derived CDR1 and CDR2 are SQVTM and ANQGSEA.

The chain joins TRBV6-1 to TRBJ2-7, with D possibly being TRBD1 (6 bases). The ends were cut back, 6 bases at V and 2 bases at J, with 17 bases in the middle. The CDR3 extends over 15 amino acids. CDR1 is MNHNS and CDR2 is SASEGT in the germline V gene. The DNA of the CDR3 is TGTGCCAGCAGGCAGGGGCTCACTTTCGCCTACGAGCAGTACTTC. This sequence encodes CASRQGLTFAYEQYF.

The V gene is TRBV28, the J gene TRBJ2-7; 8 bases match TRBD2. The CDR3 runs to 13 residues. Unmatched junction bases numbered 7, after V lost 7 bases and J lost 5 bases. The germline gives CDR1 MDHEN, CDR2 SYDVKM. The CDR3 protein is CASTPRGGDEQYF. CDR3 DNA sequence: TGTGCCAGCACCCCCCGGGGGGGTGACGAGCAGTACTTC.

The rearrangement joins TRBV2 to TRBJ2-5, with unresolved D. This CDR3 region has 13 residues. Between the trimmed V and J ends, which lost 4 bases and 4 bases, there was a span of 10 bases. Germline CDR1 is SNHLY and CDR2 is FYNNEI. CDR3 in DNA: TGTGCCAGCAGTGTCGAGGTAACAGAGACCCAGTACTTC. This gives the protein CASSVEVTETQYF.

This chain uses TRBV11-2 with TRBJ2-7; 8 nucleotides line up with TRBD1. Looked up from germline, CDR1 is SGHAT and CDR2 is FQNNGV. The CDR3 runs 14 residues. V shed 0 bases and J 3 bases; nucleotides not matched to a gene: 1. In DNA, the CDR3 is TGTGCCAGCAGCTTAGACAGGGGGCACTACGAGCAGTACTTC. Amino acids: CASSLDRGHYEQYF.

V usage is TRBV28 and J usage is TRBJ1-1; D perhaps matches TRBD1 (6 bases). The ends were cut back, 4 bases at V and 5 bases at J, with 17 bases in the middle. Germline V gene sequence: CDR1 MDHEN, CDR2 SYDVKM. There are 15 residues in the CDR3. This chain's CDR3 is CASSSTPTGQTEAFF. CDR3 in DNA: TGTGCCAGCAGTTCGACCCCAACAGGGCAGACTGAAGCTTTCTTT.